The 26 T cell receptor beta chains listed next were all sequenced from one sample in a study of T cells expressing NK-cell markers. No DNA is given; TCRdb re-called the 5' RACE reads and lists each CDR3 protein once. This table holds 300,000 to 450,000 distinct CDR3 sequences. The sequenced material came from blood T cells: a sorted CD56 or NKG2C T cell subset, CD4+ or CD8+ T cells, or bulk PBMC T cells (not recorded which). Every receptor here comes from a man aged 18 to 69 in good health.

The chain recombines TRBV12-3 or TRBV12-4 with TRBJ2-1. The CDR3 is made up of 15 amino acids. This CDR3 reads CASSPERISYNEQFF.

V and J are TRBV12-3 or TRBV12-4 and TRBJ1-2. CDR3 size: 13 residues. CDR3 amino acids: CASSPRANYGYTF.

The chain is built from TRBV3-1 and TRBJ2-3; the TRBD2 assignment by TCRdb is unverifiable without DNA. The CDR3 is 16 amino acids. Per germline, CDR1 LGHDT and CDR2 YNNKEL (reference sequence). CDR3 sequence: CASTSGLAGGTDTQYF.

J is TRBJ2-5 and V is TRBV28; the TCRdb D gene call, TRBD1, has no DNA to confirm it. The CDR3 has 15 amino acids. From germline, CDR1 is MDHEN and CDR2 SYDVKM. CDR3 region: CASSFRARYQETQYF.

The chain recombines TRBV28 with TRBJ2-1; TCRdb outputs TRBD2, but without DNA this stays unchecked. Germline lookup yields CDR1 MDHEN and CDR2 SYDVKM. The length of the CDR3 is 16 residues. This chain's CDR3 is CASSLRTSGGRGEQFF. Full variable domain (outside the CDR3, taken from reference TRBV28 and TRBJ2-1): DVKVTQSSRYLVKRTGEKVFLECVQDMDHENMFWYRQDPGLGLRLIYFSYDVKMKEKGDIPEGYSVSREKKERFSLILESASTNQTSMYLCASSLRTSGGRGEQFFGPGTRLTVL.

This chain uses TRBV6-5 with TRBJ2-2; TCRdb's assignment of TRBD2 cannot be checked, as there is no DNA. This CDR3 region has 15 residues. Per germline, CDR1 MNHEY and CDR2 SVGAGI. CDR3 sequence reads: CASSYEGRRTGELFF.

This chain joins TRBV12-3 or TRBV12-4 and TRBJ2-4; TCRdb lists TRBD1, though no DNA is available to test this call. This CDR3 region has 13 residues. The CDR3 spells CASSFGTGNIQYF.

This chain joins TRBV7-8 and TRBJ2-7; without DNA, the TCRdb call of TRBD2 cannot be checked. Germline CDR1 is SGHVS and CDR2 is FQNEAQ. This CDR3 contains 16 residues. CDR3 in amino acids: CASSPNPSGPTYEQYF.

The chain joins TRBV5-1 to TRBJ2-5; checking the TCRdb D call of TRBD1 is not possible without DNA. The CDR3 runs to 15 residues. Germline V lookup: CDR1 SGHRS, CDR2 YFSETQ. The CDR3 sequence: CASSLQGRGSETQYF.

The rearrangement joins TRBV3-1 to TRBJ1-6. Germline CDR1 LGHDT, CDR2 YNNKEL (reference sequence). CDR3 length equals 14 residues. The chain's CDR3 is CASSNTRNNSPLHF.

This sequence joins TRBV27 and TRBJ2-3; TCRdb's assignment of TRBD1 cannot be checked, as there is no DNA. CDR3 length equals 16 residues. CDR1 and CDR2 from the germline V gene are MNHEY and SMNVEV (reference sequence). CDR3 sequence reads: CASRAPSEFYTDTQYF.

V and J are TRBV12-3 or TRBV12-4 and TRBJ1-5; without DNA, the TCRdb call of TRBD1 cannot be checked. The CDR3 contains 16 residues. The CDR3 here is CASSLGTVLGNQPQHF.

The V and J genes are TRBV30 and TRBJ1-2; lacking DNA, the TRBD1 call made by TCRdb goes unchecked. Germline assignment: CDR1 GTSNPN and CDR2 SVGIG (reference sequence). The CDR3 consists of 14 residues. Here the CDR3 reads CAWRGYGVDYGYTF.

This chain links TRBV7-2 with TRBJ2-1; as DNA is missing, the TRBD1 call by TCRdb cannot be tested. The CDR3 length is 16 residues. CDR1 SGHTA and CDR2 FQGNSA come from the germline V gene. The CDR3 here is CASSLRRRGPYNEQFF.

CDR3 protein: CASSPTTGTGGELFF. This chain links TRBV18 with TRBJ2-2. The CDR3 is 15 amino acids. Germline V gene lookup returns CDR1 KGHSH and CDR2 LQKENI.

The chain joins TRBV18 to TRBJ2-3; no DNA is available, so the TRBD2 call from TCRdb remains unchecked. CDR3 size: 14 residues. Germline CDR1 KGHSH, CDR2 LQKENI. CDR3 residues: CASPRNLRVDTQYF.

The chain couples TRBV29-1 to TRBJ2-7; TCRdb indicates TRBD2, and absent DNA this call remains unverified. Germline CDR1 is SQVTM and CDR2 is ANQGSEA. The CDR3 totals 14 residues. This chain's CDR3 is CSVVGLADHYEQYF.

The rearrangement joins TRBV20-1 to TRBJ1-4; TCRdb reports TRBD1, a call that lacks DNA to check it against. The CDR3 contains 14 residues. CDR1 is DFQATT and CDR2 is SNEGSKA in the germline V gene (reference sequence). The CDR3 protein is CSALGHTTNEKLFF.

CDR3 residues: CASSLDWETQYF. The chain carries TRBV5-1 and TRBJ2-5. CDR3 size: 12 residues. CDR1 is SGHRS, CDR2 YFSETQ, per germline.

The genes are TRBV20-1 and TRBJ2-1; without DNA, the TCRdb call of TRBD1 cannot be checked. Germline V gene lookup returns CDR1 DFQATT and CDR2 SNEGSKA (reference sequence). The CDR3 has 14 amino acids. The CDR3 loop is CSASFQGRGDEQFF.

The chain employs TRBV12-3 or TRBV12-4 and TRBJ1-1. The CDR3 spans 16 residues. CDR3 loop: CASGRVGQFLNTEAFF.

This chain joins TRBV3-1 and TRBJ2-7; TCRdb's D call, TRBD2, is unchecked because there is no DNA. CDR3 size: 16 residues. Per the germline V gene, CDR1 is LGHDT and CDR2 is YNNKEL (reference sequence). The CDR3 loop is CASSLQRGGLSYEQYF.

The chain uses TRBV7-8 and TRBJ2-3; TCRdb lists TRBD2, though no DNA is available to test this call. Germline-derived CDR1 and CDR2 are SGHVS and FQNEAQ. CDR3 size: 17 residues. This CDR3 reads CASSLASGGPDTDTQYF.

The rearrangement links TRBV20-1 to TRBJ2-3; TCRdb returns TRBD2, unconfirmable since there is no DNA. The CDR3 spans 16 residues. In germline, CDR1 is DFQATT, CDR2 SNEGSKA (reference sequence). CDR3 loop: CSARGGSGGARDTQYF.

This chain uses TRBV7-2 with TRBJ1-6; lacking DNA, the TRBD1 call made by TCRdb goes unchecked. This CDR3 has 17 residues. CDR1 is SGHTA and CDR2 is FQGNSA in the germline V gene. The CDR3 loop reads CASSNQGAIAYNSPLHF.

V and J are TRBV6-1 and TRBJ1-5; the D gene TCRdb calls, TRBD1, cannot be checked with no DNA. Germline CDR1 MNHNS, CDR2 SASEGT. The CDR3 extends over 17 amino acids. The chain's CDR3 is CASSVKRGARSNQPQHF.